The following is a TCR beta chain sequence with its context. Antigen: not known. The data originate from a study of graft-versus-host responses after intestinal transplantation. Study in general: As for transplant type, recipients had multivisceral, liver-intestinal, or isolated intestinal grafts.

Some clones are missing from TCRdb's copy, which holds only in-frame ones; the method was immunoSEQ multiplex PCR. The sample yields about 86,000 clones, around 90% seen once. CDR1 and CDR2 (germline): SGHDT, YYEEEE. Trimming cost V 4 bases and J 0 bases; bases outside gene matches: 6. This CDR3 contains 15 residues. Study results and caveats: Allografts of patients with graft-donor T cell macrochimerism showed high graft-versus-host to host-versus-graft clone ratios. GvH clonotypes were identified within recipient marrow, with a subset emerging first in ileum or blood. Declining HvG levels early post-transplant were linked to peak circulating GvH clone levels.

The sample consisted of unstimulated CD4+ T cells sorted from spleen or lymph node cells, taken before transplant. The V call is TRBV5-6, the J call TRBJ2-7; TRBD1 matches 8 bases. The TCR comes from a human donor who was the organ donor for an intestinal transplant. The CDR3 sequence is CASSAWDRPSYEQYF. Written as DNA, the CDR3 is TGTGCCAGCAGCGCCTGGGACAGGCCCTCCTACGAGCAGTACTTC.